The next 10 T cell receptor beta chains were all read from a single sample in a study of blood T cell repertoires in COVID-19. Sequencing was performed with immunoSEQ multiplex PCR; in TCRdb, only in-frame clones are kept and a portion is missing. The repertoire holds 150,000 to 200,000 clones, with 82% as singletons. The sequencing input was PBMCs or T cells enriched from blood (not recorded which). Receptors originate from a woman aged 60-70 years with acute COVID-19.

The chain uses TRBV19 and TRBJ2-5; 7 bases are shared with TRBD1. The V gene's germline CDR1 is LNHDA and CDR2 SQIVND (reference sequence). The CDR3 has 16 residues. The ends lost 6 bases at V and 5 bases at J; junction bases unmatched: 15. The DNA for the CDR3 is TGTGCCAGTAGCGGCACAGGGGCACGAGGCTCGGAGACCCAGTACTTC. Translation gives CASSGTGARGSETQYF.

CDR3 nucleotides: TGTGCCAGCAGCCGCGGGGAGCAAGAGACCCAGTACTTC. This encodes CASSRGEQETQYF. The chain combines TRBV7-8 with TRBJ2-5, with D perhaps matching TRBD2 (6 bases). The V gene lost 5 bases and the J gene lost 2 bases, with 9 bases spanning the gap. CDR1 and CDR2 from the germline V gene are SGHVS and FQNEAQ. The CDR3 length is 13 residues.

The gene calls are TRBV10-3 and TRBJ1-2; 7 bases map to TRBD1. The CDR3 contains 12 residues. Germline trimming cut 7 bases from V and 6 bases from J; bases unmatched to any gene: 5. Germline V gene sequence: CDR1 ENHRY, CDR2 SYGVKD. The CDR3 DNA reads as TGTGCCATCACCCAAGACAGGGATGGCTACACCTTC. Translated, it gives CAITQDRDGYTF.

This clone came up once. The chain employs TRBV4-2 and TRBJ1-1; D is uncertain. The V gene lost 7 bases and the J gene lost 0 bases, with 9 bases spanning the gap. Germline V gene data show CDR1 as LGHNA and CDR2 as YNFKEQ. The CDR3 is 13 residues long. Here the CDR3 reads CASNSPMNTEAFF. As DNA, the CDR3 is TGTGCCAGCAACTCACCGATGAACACTGAAGCTTTCTTT.

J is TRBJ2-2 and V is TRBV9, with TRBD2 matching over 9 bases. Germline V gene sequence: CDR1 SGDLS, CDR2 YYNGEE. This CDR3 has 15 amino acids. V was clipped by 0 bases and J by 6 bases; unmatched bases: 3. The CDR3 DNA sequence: TGTGCCAGCAGCGTAGCTGCGGGGGGGGCCGGGGAGCTGTTTTTT. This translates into CASSVAAGGAGELFF.

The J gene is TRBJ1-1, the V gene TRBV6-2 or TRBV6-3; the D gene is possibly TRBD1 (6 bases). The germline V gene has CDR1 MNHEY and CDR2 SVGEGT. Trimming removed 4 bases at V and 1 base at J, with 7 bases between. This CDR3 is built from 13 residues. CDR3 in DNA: TGTGCCAGCAGTTGGACAGCGAACACTGAAGCTTTCTTT. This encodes CASSWTANTEAFF.

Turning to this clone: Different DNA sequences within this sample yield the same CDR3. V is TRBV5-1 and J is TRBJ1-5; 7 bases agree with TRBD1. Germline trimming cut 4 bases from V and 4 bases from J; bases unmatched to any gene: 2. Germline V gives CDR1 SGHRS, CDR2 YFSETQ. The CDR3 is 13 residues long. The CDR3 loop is CASSLGQNQPQHF. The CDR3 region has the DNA TGCGCCAGCAGCCTGGGACAGAATCAGCCCCAGCATTTT.

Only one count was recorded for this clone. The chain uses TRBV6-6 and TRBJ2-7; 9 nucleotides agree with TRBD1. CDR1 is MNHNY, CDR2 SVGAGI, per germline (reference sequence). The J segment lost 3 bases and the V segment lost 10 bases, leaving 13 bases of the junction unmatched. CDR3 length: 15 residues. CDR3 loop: CATEGGTGLHYEQYF. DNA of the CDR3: TGTGCCACCGAGGGGGGGACAGGGCTGCACTACGAGCAGTACTTC.

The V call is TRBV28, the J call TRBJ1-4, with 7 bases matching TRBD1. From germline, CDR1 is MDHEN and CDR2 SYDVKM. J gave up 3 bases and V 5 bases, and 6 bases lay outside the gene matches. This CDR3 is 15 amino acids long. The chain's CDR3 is CASSTQGQSNEKLFF. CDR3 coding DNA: TGTGCCAGCAGTACACAGGGACAGTCTAATGAAAAACTGTTTTTT.

The CDR3 nucleotides read TGTGCCAGCAGCCCCTTTCCGGGAGGGCCCAAGACCCAGTACTTC. It encodes CASSPFPGGPKTQYF. The rearrangement joins TRBV7-9 to TRBJ2-5; TRBD2 aligns across 8 bases. The CDR3 is 15 residues long. The germline V gene encodes CDR1 SEHNR and CDR2 FQNEAQ (reference sequence). The J segment lost 6 bases and the V segment lost 5 bases, leaving 11 bases of the junction unmatched.